This passage covers 30 T cell receptor beta chains from one sample sequenced in a study of blood T cell repertoires in COVID-19. Measured with immunoSEQ multiplex PCR; TCRdb has only the in-frame clones, and not every one. Counted here are a few hundred thousand clones, roughly nine tenths occurring once; the ten biggest clones make up around 10%. Sequencing input: peripheral blood. The origin of the receptors is a man aged 35 to 55 who had recovered from COVID-19.

The genes are TRBV30 and TRBJ2-7, with 7 bases identical to TRBD2. The CDR3 contains 14 residues. Trimming cost V 0 bases and J 6 bases; bases outside gene matches: 8. The germline CDR1 and CDR2 sequences are GTSNPN and SVGIG (reference sequence). The CDR3 bases are TGTGCCTGGAGTGTCGGACTAGGAGGCGCCGAGCAGTACTTC. Translation: CAWSVGLGGAEQYF.

V is TRBV4-1 and J is TRBJ1-6; 9 nucleotides line up with TRBD1. This CDR3 has 18 residues. Germline CDR1 is MGHRA and CDR2 is YSYEKL. The trim removed 0 bases at V and 6 bases at J, leaving 9 bases unmatched. This CDR3 is CASSQDPTGQGRNSPLHF. For the CDR3, the DNA is TGCGCCAGCAGCCAAGACCCTACGGGACAGGGTCGTAATTCACCCCTCCACTTT.

The CDR3 region is CASDFISGANVLTF. The CDR3 nucleotides read TGTGCCAGCGACTTCATCTCTGGGGCCAACGTCCTGACTTTC. The V gene is TRBV2, the J gene TRBJ2-6; D gene uncertain. This CDR3 comprises 14 residues. Germline V gene lookup returns CDR1 SNHLY and CDR2 FYNNEI. Trimming stripped 8 bases from V and 0 bases from J, with 8 bases between.

This chain links TRBV5-3 with TRBJ2-7; TRBD1 is a possible D gene (6 bases). TRBV5-3 is marked as an open reading frame, function uncertain. The CDR3 covers 13 residues. V lost 2 bases to trimming and J lost 7 bases, with 13 bases between them. CDR3 sequence: CARSLPDSREQYF. The CDR3 bases are TGTGCCAGAAGCTTACCGGACAGTCGAGAGCAGTACTTC.

The chain recombines TRBV2 with TRBJ2-3, with TRBD2 matching 9 bases. The CDR3 spans 15 residues. Trimming at V came to 6 bases and at J to 0 bases, leaving 4 bases not matched to a gene. The germline CDR1 and CDR2 sequences are SNHLY and FYNNEI. The CDR3, as DNA: TGTGCCAGCAGGGCTAGCGGGGCCAGCACAGATACGCAGTATTTT. It encodes CASRASGASTDTQYF.

The chain recombines TRBV7-3 with TRBJ2-3, with 13 bases fitting TRBD2. The CDR3 length is 16 residues. The V gene end was trimmed by 5 bases and the J gene end by 5 bases; junction bases not matched to a gene: 7. The germline CDR1 and CDR2 sequences are SGHTA and FQGTGA. The CDR3 nucleotides are TGTGCCAGCAGCAACGGACTAGCGGGAGCTAGAGATACGCAGTATTTT. Translation gives CASSNGLAGARDTQYF.

The genes are TRBV7-9 and TRBJ1-4; 9 bases map to TRBD1. Germline CDR1 reads SEHNR; CDR2 reads FQNEAQ (reference sequence). This CDR3 spans 19 amino acids. V trimming: 3 bases; J trimming: 0 bases; junction bases outside the gene matches: 11. CDR3 protein: CASSFPPRGQGATNEKLFF. The CDR3 region has the DNA TGTGCCAGCAGCTTCCCCCCTAGGGGACAGGGTGCAACTAATGAAAAACTGTTTTTT.

The DNA of the CDR3 is TGTGCCAGCAGCTTCCCGGGGGGGGTGGTGGACGAGCAGTACTTC. This gives the protein CASSFPGGVVDEQYF. The rearrangement uses TRBV7-9 and TRBJ2-7; 8 bases match TRBD2. The CDR3 loop spans 15 amino acids. The germline gives CDR1 SEHNR, CDR2 FQNEAQ (reference sequence). Trimming removed 3 bases from V and 5 bases from J; junction bases left unmatched: 9.

The chain employs TRBV6-6 and TRBJ1-1; D remains ambiguous. Germline V gene sequence: CDR1 MNHNY, CDR2 SVGAGI (reference sequence). Trimming took 7 bases from V and 4 from J, leaving 10 bases between them. The CDR3 has 12 amino acids. CDR3 sequence: CASTRSGTEAFF. The CDR3 DNA reads TGTGCCAGCACCCGGTCGGGCACTGAAGCTTTCTTT.

This clone appeared a few times. The chain carries TRBV27 and TRBJ1-5; D gene uncertain. Germline-derived CDR1 and CDR2 are MNHEY and SMNVEV (reference sequence). This CDR3 is 14 amino acids long. The V end lost 1 base, the J end lost 4 bases, and 8 bases lay between the germline ends. The CDR3 DNA reads as TGTGCCAGCAGTTTATTAGCGGGGAATCAGCCCCAGCATTTT. Protein sequence: CASSLLAGNQPQHF.

The chain carries TRBV5-1 and TRBJ2-6, with 12 bases aligning to TRBD1. From germline, CDR1 is SGHRS and CDR2 YFSETQ. The CDR3 loop spans 20 amino acids. J gave up 1 base and V 0 bases, and 8 bases lay outside the gene matches. The CDR3 sequence: CASSLVGGTGGPSGANVLTF. In nucleotides, the CDR3 is TGCGCCAGCAGCTTGGTTGGCGGGACAGGGGGCCCATCTGGGGCCAACGTCCTGACTTTC.

The rearrangement links TRBV5-6 to TRBJ1-6; D unclear. Trimming shortened V by 1 base and J by 8 bases, and 7 bases separated the two germline ends. The CDR3 runs to 13 residues. Per germline, CDR1 SGHDT and CDR2 YYEEEE. The CDR3 nucleotides are TGTGCCAGCAGCTTGAGTTCAGATTCACCCCTCCACTTT. This translates into CASSLSSDSPLHF.

This chain joins TRBV10-3 and TRBJ1-3; no clear D. Germline V lookup: CDR1 ENHRY, CDR2 SYGVKD. Trimming shortened V by 7 bases and J by 7 bases, and 8 bases separated the two germline ends. The CDR3 is 11 amino acids. This chain's CDR3 is CAINWANTIYF. Here the CDR3 DNA reads TGTGCCATCAACTGGGCCAACACCATATATTTT.

This sequence joins TRBV10-3 and TRBJ1-1; 10 nucleotides match TRBD1. Germline V gene lookup returns CDR1 ENHRY and CDR2 SYGVKD. After removal of 3 bases from V and 7 bases from J, the junction contained 8 bases not matched to a gene. This CDR3 is built from 15 residues. CDR3 in amino acids: CAISDNRQGADEAFF. The CDR3 DNA sequence: TGTGCCATCAGTGACAATCGACAGGGGGCAGATGAAGCTTTCTTT.

The V call is TRBV29-1, the J call TRBJ1-5; 9 nucleotides agree with TRBD1. In germline, CDR1 is SQVTM, CDR2 ANQGSEA. CDR3 length: 13 amino acids. After removal of 6 bases from V and 3 bases from J, the junction contained 3 bases not matched to a gene. CDR3 bases: TGCAGCGTGGGGACAGGGCCCAATCAGCCCCAGCATTTT. This translates into CSVGTGPNQPQHF.

This chain links TRBV18 with TRBJ2-1; possible D gene TRBD2, 6 bases. CDR3 length: 16 residues. Looked up from germline, CDR1 is KGHSH and CDR2 is LQKENI. Trimming stripped 2 bases from V and 5 bases from J, with 16 bases between. The CDR3 spells CASSPIGGVGDNEQFF. CDR3 bases: TGTGCCAGCTCACCAATCGGCGGGGTGGGGGACAATGAGCAGTTCTTC. Supplemented by reference TRBV18 and TRBJ2-1, the full variable domain reads NAGVMQNPRHLVRRRGQEARLRCSPMKGHSHVYWYRQLPEEGLKFMVYLQKENIIDESGMPKERFSAEFPKEGPSILRIQQVVRGDSAAYFCASSPIGGVGDNEQFFGPGTRLTVL.

The genes are TRBV10-3 and TRBJ2-2; D is uncertain. The CDR3 sequence is 14 residues long. V was pared by 3 bases and J by 4 bases, with 9 bases between. Germline V gene sequence: CDR1 ENHRY, CDR2 SYGVKD. The CDR3, as DNA: TGTGCCATCAGTGAAGGCGGAACCACCGGGGAGCTGTTTTTT. Amino acids: CAISEGGTTGELFF.

The J gene is TRBJ1-1, the V gene TRBV15, with 7 bases matching TRBD1. The CDR3 has 14 amino acids. The J segment lost 9 bases and the V segment lost 0 bases, leaving 7 bases of the junction unmatched. Germline V gene sequence: CDR1 LNHNV, CDR2 YYDKDF (reference sequence). CDR3 bases: TGTGCCACCAGCAGAGATGGGACAGAGGGTAAAGCTTTCTTT. This gives the protein CATSRDGTEGKAFF.

The chain employs TRBV6-5 and TRBJ1-5; D is perhaps TRBD1 (6 bases). Germline V CDR1 and CDR2: MNHEY, SVGAGI. This CDR3 is built from 15 residues. The V end was cut by 0 bases, the J end by 7 bases, with 13 bases between. CDR3 residues: CASSYSLGGGQPQHF. The CDR3 DNA follows: TGTGCCAGCAGTTACTCGTTAGGGGGTGGACAGCCCCAGCATTTT.

The chain links TRBV7-2 to TRBJ2-1; 7 positions agree with TRBD2. Germline lookup yields CDR1 SGHTA and CDR2 FQGNSA. V lost 2 bases and J lost 8; bases outside the gene matches: 6. The length of the CDR3 is 14 residues. CDR3 bases: TGTGCCAGCAGCTTAAGGGAGGGCCGGGATGAGCAGTTCTTC. Translating gives CASSLREGRDEQFF.

This clone was seen more than once but under ten times. The gene calls are TRBV2 and TRBJ2-7, with D hard to call. Trimming left V 3 bases short and J 0 bases short, with 9 bases between. The CDR3 extends over 14 amino acids. Germline V gene lookup returns CDR1 SNHLY and CDR2 FYNNEI. This CDR3 reads CASSDEQLSYEQYF. The CDR3 DNA is TGTGCCAGCAGTGACGAACAGCTCTCCTACGAGCAGTACTTC.

The chain uses TRBV12-3 or TRBV12-4 and TRBJ1-2, with unresolved D. The CDR3 has 13 amino acids. V was shortened by 2 bases and J by 4 bases, with 8 bases between the two germline ends. The CDR3 nucleotides read TGTGCCAGCAGTTTAACCGGGATCTATGGCTACACCTTC. This translates into CASSLTGIYGYTF.

V is TRBV19 and J is TRBJ2-3; 9 bases match TRBD2. V trimming: 3 bases; J trimming: 8 bases; junction bases outside the gene matches: 9. Looked up from germline, CDR1 is LNHDA and CDR2 is SQIVND (reference sequence). This CDR3 is 15 amino acids long. The CDR3 region is CASSIPGLAQVTQYF. Written as DNA, the CDR3 is TGTGCCAGTAGTATCCCGGGACTAGCCCAGGTTACGCAGTATTTT. The full variable domain, in which reference TRBV19 and TRBJ2-3 provide the parts outside the CDR3, is DGGITQSPKYLFRKEGQNVTLSCEQNLNHDAMYWYRQDPGQGLRLIYYSQIVNDFQKGDIAEGYSVSREKKESFPLTVTSAQKNPTAFYLCASSIPGLAQVTQYFGPGTRLTVL.

Here the CDR3 DNA reads TGCGCCAGCAGCTTGGGCGGGTACTACGAGCAGTACTTC. Its translation: CASSLGGYYEQYF. The V and J genes are TRBV5-1 and TRBJ2-7; possibly TRBD2 for D (5 bases). Germline CDR1 SGHRS, CDR2 YFSETQ. The germline V and J ends were trimmed by 0 bases and 3 bases, with 7 bases remaining between them. The CDR3 has 13 amino acids.

The chain recombines TRBV6-5 with TRBJ1-2; D gene ambiguous. Germline V gene lookup returns CDR1 MNHEY and CDR2 SVGAGI. The germline V and J ends were trimmed by 2 bases and 4 bases, with 11 bases remaining between them. The CDR3 runs 14 residues. DNA of the CDR3: TGTGCCAGCAGTTACACGGCGGTACCCTATGGCTACACCTTC. As protein: CASSYTAVPYGYTF.

The chain employs TRBV6-2 or TRBV6-3 and TRBJ2-7; the D gene is possibly TRBD2 (6 bases). The CDR3 is made up of 14 amino acids. Per the germline V gene, CDR1 is MNHEY and CDR2 is SVGEGT. The V and J ends lost 2 bases and 4 bases respectively, with 12 bases between them. CDR3 amino acids: CASSYAAGIYEQYF. CDR3 nucleotides: TGTGCCAGCAGTTACGCGGCGGGGATTTACGAGCAGTACTTC.

This chain connects TRBV7-6 to TRBJ2-3; 10 nucleotides agree with TRBD2. V lost 2 bases and J lost 0; bases outside the gene matches: 8. Germline loops: CDR1 SGHVS, CDR2 FNYEAQ. The CDR3 is made up of 18 amino acids. CDR3 protein: CASSLIATSGTSTDTQYF. Here the CDR3 DNA reads TGTGCCAGCAGCTTAATCGCCACTAGCGGGACTAGCACAGATACGCAGTATTTT.

V is TRBV9 and J is TRBJ1-2, with 9 bases matching TRBD1. Germline CDR1 reads SGDLS; CDR2 reads YYNGEE. The CDR3 runs 17 residues. After removal of 1 base from V and 6 bases from J, the junction contained 13 bases not matched to a gene. The CDR3 loop reads CASSVRRQGGYPDGYTF. The CDR3 coding sequence is TGTGCCAGCAGCGTAAGGAGACAGGGGGGCTACCCGGATGGCTACACCTTC.

In its sample, this clone was seen a few times. The V call is TRBV20-1, the J call TRBJ2-7; a weak D match, TRBD1 (6 bases). V lost 3 bases to trimming and J lost 5 bases, with 17 bases between them. There are 14 residues in the CDR3. The germline CDR1 and CDR2 sequences are DFQATT and SNEGSKA (reference sequence). The CDR3 bases are TGCAGTGCTAGTCGGGCAGGGGTAAGGAACGAGCAGTACTTC. Translating it yields CSASRAGVRNEQYF.

The CDR3 DNA follows: TGTGCCAGCAGCCCCGGAGGAGGGACAGGGGACTTCTATGGCTACACCTTC. Protein sequence: CASSPGGGTGDFYGYTF. The J gene is TRBJ1-2, the V gene TRBV5-4; TRBD1 aligns across 10 bases. The V gene end was trimmed by 4 bases and the J gene end by 4 bases; junction bases not matched to a gene: 13. This CDR3 has 17 residues. CDR1 and CDR2 from the germline V gene are SGHNT and YYREEE (reference sequence). Complete variable domain (other parts from reference TRBV5-4 and TRBJ1-2): ETGVTQSPTHLIKTRGQQVTLRCSSQSGHNTVSWYQQALGQGPQFIFQYYREEENGRGNFPPRFSGLQFPNYSSELNVNALELDDSALYLCASSPGGGTGDFYGYTFGSGTRLTVV.